This record concerns one TCR beta chain sequence. The target antigen is unknown. V was clipped by 1 base and J by 2 bases, with 6 bases between them. Germline assignment: CDR1 SEHNR and CDR2 FQNEAQ (reference sequence). The CDR3 extends over 14 amino acids. The data originate from a study of OX40 agonist ivuxolimab in advanced cancers. Study background: An agonistic human IgG2 monoclonal antibody against OX40 (CD134) was given.

This table comes from immunoSEQ multiplex PCR, and its TCRdb copy is limited to in-frame clones, with some not included. The sample includes 60,000 to 80,000 clones, 70% to 80% of them seen just once. Baseline, cycle 4 day 1, and cycle 7 day 1 were the blood sampling points. Study-wide results and limits: Within 6 weeks, CD4+ and CD8+ blood T cells expanded clonally at 0.1 to 3.0 mg/kg.

The sample was CD4+ or CD8+ T cells sorted from blood, taken in a trial of the OX40 agonist ivuxolimab. V usage is TRBV7-9 and J usage is TRBJ2-1, with a possible D match to TRBD2 (5 bases). The origin of this receptor is an adult with an advanced solid tumor such as melanoma, head and neck, liver or kidney cancer. DNA of the CDR3: TGTGCCAGCAGCTTAGACGGGGCCTACAATGAGCAGTTCTTC. It encodes CASSLDGAYNEQFF.